This T cell receptor (beta chain) was found in a study of CD8+CD57+ T cells in acquired aplastic anemia. Across the study: DNA recovered from sorted CD4+ and CD8+ cells had a mean of 3.2 ug.

This clonotype was observed at least ten times. V dropped 1 base and J dropped 5; count of bases not matched to a gene: 5. The CDR3 totals 16 residues. The germline CDR1 and CDR2 sequences are DFQATT and SNEGSKA (reference sequence). The template for TCR beta VDJ and CDR3 sequence profiling was genomic DNA. MiXCR, run by TCRdb on the reads, gives a single entry per CDR3 protein. Of some 220,000 distinct CDR3 sequences in the sample, 30% to 40% were seen once. This receptor was obtained from a human donor in good health, serving as a control. This chain connects TRBV20-1 to TRBJ2-1; 13 bases are shared with TRBD2. Material: sorted CD4+, CD8+, or CD8+CD57+ T cells (not recorded which) from PBMCs. CDR3 nucleotides: TGCAGTGCTAGAGGCGGGACTAGCGGGAACGACAATGAGCAGTTCTTC. It codes for CSARGGTSGNDNEQFF.